The clone carrying this T cell receptor (beta chain) has at least ten counts. This entry belongs to a study of T cells after yellow fever vaccination. V lost 0 bases and J 4 bases, leaving 9 bases between the germline ends. The CDR3 consists of 15 residues. From germline, CDR1 is KGHSH and CDR2 LQKENI. Each CDR3 protein is one row after TCRdb ran MiXCR on the 5' RACE reads. The sample contains tens of thousands of distinct CDR3 sequences, roughly 3.2% of which appear only once. The receptor was derived from a man between 18 and 35 years old who received the YFV17D yellow fever vaccine. This chain uses TRBV18 with TRBJ1-4, with D perhaps TRBD1 (5 bases). Here the sequenced sample was PBMCs, either bulk or a sorted T-cell subset (CD4+, CD8+, memory, or dextramer-sorted; not recorded which), taken around 45 days after the first yellow fever vaccination. The CDR3 coding sequence is TGTGCCAGCTCACCACCGACAGCTTTTAATGAAAAACTGTTTTTT. As protein: CASSPPTAFNEKLFF.